This paragraph covers one TCR beta chain sequence. This entry is derived from a study of blood T cell repertoires in COVID-19. Looking at the study overall: Samples representing acute and convalescent COVID-19 were sourced from the United States, Italy and Spain.

Under the authors' procedure: Estimated nucleated cell counts came from reference gene primer amplification. Only in-frame clones appear in the TCRdb table, and some are missing; sequencing was by immunoSEQ multiplex PCR. V and J calls and clone size are copied from that table; D and trimming were computed from the DNA. The table shows approximately 120,000 clones, with about four fifths occurring only once. V lost 4 bases to trimming and J lost 5 bases, with 5 bases between them. The CDR3 extends over 11 amino acids. Germline V gene sequence: CDR1 LGHDT, CDR2 YNNKEL (reference sequence). Sample: peripheral blood. This clonotype was sampled from a man aged 60-69 years with acute or convalescent COVID-19. V and J are TRBV3-1 (or the pseudogene TRBV3-2) and TRBJ2-5; D not certain. The CDR3 is CASSLSETQYF. The CDR3 DNA follows: TGTGCCAGCAGCCTGTCGGAGACCCAGTACTTC.